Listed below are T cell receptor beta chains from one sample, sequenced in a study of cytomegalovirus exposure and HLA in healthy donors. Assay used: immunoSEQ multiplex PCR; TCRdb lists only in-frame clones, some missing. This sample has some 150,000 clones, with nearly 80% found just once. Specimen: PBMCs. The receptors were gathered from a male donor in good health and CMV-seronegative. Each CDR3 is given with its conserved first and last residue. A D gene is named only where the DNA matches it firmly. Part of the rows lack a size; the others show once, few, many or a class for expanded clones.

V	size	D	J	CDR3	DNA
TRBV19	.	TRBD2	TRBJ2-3	CASSITSGSTDTQYF	TGTGCCAGTAGTATCACTAGCGGGAGCACAGATACGCAGTATTTT
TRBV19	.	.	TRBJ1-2	CASSIEINYGYTF	TGTGCCAGTAGTATTGAGATAAACTATGGCTACACCTTC
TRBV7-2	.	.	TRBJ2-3	CASSLKGGRRADTQYF	TGTGCCAGCAGCTTAAAGGGGGGGAGGCGGGCAGATACGCAGTATTTT
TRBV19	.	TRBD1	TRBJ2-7	CASSPGQGGYEQYF	TGTGCCAGTAGTCCGGGACAGGGAGGCTACGAGCAGTACTTC
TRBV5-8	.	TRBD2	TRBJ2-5	CASSLAGGSGETQYF	TGTGCCAGCAGCTTGGCCGGGGGGTCGGGGGAGACCCAGTACTTC
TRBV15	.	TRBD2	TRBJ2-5	CATSRGQAGASRAQYF	TGTGCCACCAGCAGAGGTCAAGCGGGGGCCTCCCGGGCCCAGTACTTC
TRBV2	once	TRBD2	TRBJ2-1	CASSEGTSGGAYNEQFF	TGTGCCAGCAGTGAAGGGACTAGCGGGGGGGCCTACAATGAGCAGTTCTTC
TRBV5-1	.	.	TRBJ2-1	CASSSQAGGGNEQFF	TGCGCCAGCAGCTCACAGGCAGGGGGAGGCAATGAGCAGTTCTTC
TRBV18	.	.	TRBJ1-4	CASSPPGIRGEKLFF	TGTGCCAGCTCACCACCCGGGATCCGGGGTGAAAAACTGTTTTTT
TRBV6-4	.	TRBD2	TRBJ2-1	CASSETSGGNNEQFF	TGTGCCAGCAGTGAGACTAGCGGGGGGAACAATGAGCAGTTCTTC
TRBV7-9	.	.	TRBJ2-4	CASSARGAKNIQYF	TGTGCCAGCAGCGCGAGGGGGGCCAAAAACATTCAGTACTTC
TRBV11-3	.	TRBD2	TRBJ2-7	CASSVESGGRTYEQYF	TGTGCCAGCAGCGTGGAAAGCGGGGGGAGAACCTACGAGCAGTACTTC
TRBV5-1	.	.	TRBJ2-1	CASNNRAEGEQFF	TGCGCCAGCAACAACCGGGCCGAGGGTGAGCAGTTCTTC
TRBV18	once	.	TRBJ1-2	CASSLDLVGGIYGYTF	TGTGCCAGCTCACTCGACCTCGTCGGGGGTATCTATGGCTACACCTTC
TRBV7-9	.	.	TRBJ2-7	CSSSHTGDEQYF	TGTTCCAGCAGCCACACAGGAGACGAGCAGTACTTC
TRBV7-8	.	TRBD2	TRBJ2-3	CASSLGGLAGGVTDTQYF	TGTGCCAGCAGCTTAGGCGGACTAGCGGGGGGGGTTACAGATACGCAGTATTTT
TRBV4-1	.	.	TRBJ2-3	CASSRGQTSQYF	TGCGCCAGCAGCCGCGGACAGACCAGTCAGTATTTT
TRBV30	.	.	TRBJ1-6	CAWSRDSSNSPLHF	TGTGCCTGGAGTAGAGACAGCTCTAATTCACCCCTCCACTTT
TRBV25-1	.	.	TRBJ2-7	CASSEYMGVGQYF	TGTGCCAGCAGTGAATATATGGGCGTAGGGCAGTACTTC
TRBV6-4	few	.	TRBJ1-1	CASSDRGGTEAFF	TGTGCCAGCAGTGACCGGGGAGGGACTGAAGCTTTCTTT
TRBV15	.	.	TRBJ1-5	CATSRDRYQPQHF	TGTGCCACCAGCAGAGACCGGTATCAGCCCCAGCATTTT
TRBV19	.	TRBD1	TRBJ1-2	CASSVDRGSYGYTF	TGTGCCAGTAGTGTAGACAGGGGTAGCTATGGCTACACCTTC
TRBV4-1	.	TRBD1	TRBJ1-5	CASSQVGQGGDQPQHF	TGCGCCAGCAGCCAAGTGGGACAGGGGGGGGATCAGCCCCAGCATTTT
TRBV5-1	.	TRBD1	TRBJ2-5	CASSGGQGTQETQYF	TGCGCCAGCAGCGGAGGACAGGGGACTCAAGAGACCCAGTACTTC
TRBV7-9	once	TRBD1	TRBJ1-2	CSSSSAGTGASYGYTF	TGTTCCAGCAGCTCTGCCGGGACAGGGGCCTCCTATGGCTACACCTTC
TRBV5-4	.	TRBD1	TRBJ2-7	CASSLRDRGEQYF	TGTGCCAGCAGCCTCCGGGACAGGGGGGAGCAGTACTTC
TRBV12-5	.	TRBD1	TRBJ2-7	CASGSGQGVGEQYF	TGTGCTAGTGGTTCGGGACAGGGAGTGGGCGAGCAGTACTTC
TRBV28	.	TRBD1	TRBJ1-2	CASSTTGGGDGYTF	TGTGCCAGCAGTACTACAGGGGGCGGGGATGGCTACACCTTC
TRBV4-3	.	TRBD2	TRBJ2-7	CASSRVRGATYEQYF	TGCGCCAGCAGCCGAGTGCGGGGGGCGACCTACGAGCAGTACTTC
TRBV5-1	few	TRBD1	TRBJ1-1	CASSNQGATEAFF	TGCGCCAGCAGTAACCAGGGGGCAACTGAAGCTTTCTTT
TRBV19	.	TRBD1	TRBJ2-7	CASSNPGQAPYEQYF	TGTGCCAGTAGTAATCCCGGACAGGCCCCATACGAGCAGTACTTC
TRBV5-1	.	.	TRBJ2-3	CASSFEGDRGTQYF	TGCGCCAGCAGCTTCGAAGGAGACAGAGGCACGCAGTATTTT
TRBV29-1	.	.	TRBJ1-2	CSVDSRGARSYGYTF	TGCAGCGTTGACTCCCGCGGGGCGCGAAGCTATGGCTACACCTTC
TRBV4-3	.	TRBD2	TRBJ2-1	CASSQAFRAGGRNEQFF	TGCGCCAGCAGCCAAGCCTTCCGGGCGGGGGGCAGGAATGAGCAGTTCTTC
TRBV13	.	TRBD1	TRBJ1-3	CASSFDRGGNTIYF	TGTGCCAGCAGCTTTGACAGGGGAGGAAACACCATATATTTT